This TCR beta chain was captured in a study of T cells in Graves' hyperthyroidism and ophthalmopathy. Across the whole study: Peripheral blood was taken when the disease was first diagnosed, before any treatment began. Regarding the study as a whole: A model using 13 V-J features told ophthalmopathy apart from stable hyperthyroidism.

To note about this clonotype: Its antigen is currently unknown.

The investigators amplified TCR beta CDR3 regions from RNA transcripts. HTBI primers drove first-round RT-PCR of the TCR CDR3. One entry per CDR3 protein, called by TCRdb with MiXCR from the multiplex PCR reads. The data show roughly 640,000 distinct CDR3 sequences, more than 15% seen once. Lactation, pregnancy, other autoimmune disease or uncontrolled infection led to exclusion of patients. The source material was blood. This sequence originates from a woman aged 35 to 49 with Graves' ophthalmopathy.

CDR3 protein: CASSAGGTGSQPQHF. The CDR3, as DNA: TGTGCCAGCAGTGCTGGGGGGACCGGCTCTCAGCCCCAGCATTTT. This chain connects TRBV2 to TRBJ1-5, with D maybe TRBD1 (5 bases). In germline, CDR1 is SNHLY, CDR2 FYNNEI. This CDR3 is 15 amino acids long. Between the trimmed V and J ends, which lost 4 bases and 6 bases, there was a span of 16 bases.